This TCR beta chain was sequenced in a study of molecular identifiers for immune sequencing clone quantification. Points from the study as a whole: Jurkat TCR RNA spiked in from one cell reportedly remained identifiable amid roughly 910,000 naive cells.

This clonotype has at least ten counts. The antigen is unknown. Trimming stripped 8 bases from V and 8 bases from J, with 13 bases between. The CDR3 covers 12 residues. Germline assignment: CDR1 MGHDK and CDR2 SYGVNS. TCRdb analysed the PCR reads with MiXCR anew, one entry per CDR3 protein. The sample holds under 600,000 distinct CDR3 sequences; about 25% are singletons and the top ten take around 0.8%. The gene calls are TRBV25-1 and TRBJ2-1; D not resolved. The source is a human donor in good health. Some libraries in this study had Jurkat cell RNA spiked in. Sequenced sample: naive CD8+ T cells from blood, with Jurkat cell RNA spiked in. Indicated subset: FACS-sorted CD8+CD4-CCR7+CD45RA+ naive T cells. Here the CDR3 DNA reads TGTGCCAGCCAAGCTAGTTTCCATGAGCAGTTCTTC. It specifies CASQASFHEQFF.